The table lists the clone carrying this TCR beta chain with many counts. What it binds is unknown. This sample is drawn from a study of CD8 T cells in ankylosing spondylitis. General study findings and limits: CD8+ disease-linked clones were present at relatively low frequencies in blood. Made up of eight highly homologous variants, a TCR beta motif appeared characteristic of ankylosing spondylitis blood.

Germline V gene sequence: CDR1 MNHEY, CDR2 SVGAGI. CDR3 size: 15 residues. V was clipped by 3 bases and J by 1 base, with 12 bases between them. Quantitative 5'-RACE with molecular barcodes generated TCR beta libraries. One entry per CDR3 protein results from TCRdb running MiXCR on the 5' RACE reads. The sample shows roughly 100,000 distinct CDR3 sequences, almost 8.5% of them seen only once. The receptor was isolated from a male donor with ankylosing spondylitis or in good health (not recorded which). The V and J genes are TRBV6-5 and TRBJ1-1; D is ambiguous. Sequenced material: blood, either unsorted or a sorted T cell fraction (not recorded which). CDR3 in DNA: TGTGCCAGCAGTTATAGTGCAGGTTCGAACACTGAAGCTTTCTTT. This translates into CASSYSAGSNTEAFF.